The sequence of this T cell receptor (beta chain) was determined in a study of blood T cell repertoires in COVID-19. Study in general: Acute-phase and convalescent COVID-19 samples originated in the United States, Italy and Spain. PBMCs, B-cell-depleted T cells, or T cells provided the cDNA or gDNA that made up the material.

The ends lost 3 bases at V and 1 base at J; junction bases unmatched: 3. The CDR3 has 15 amino acids. The germline gives CDR1 SGHAT, CDR2 FQNNGV. Per the study methods: By means of reference gene primer amplification, nucleated cell counts were estimated. The data were produced by immunoSEQ multiplex PCR, yet TCRdb's version contains in-frame clones alone and is incomplete. V and J calls and clone size are those listed in that table; D and trimming were worked out from the DNA. Here the sample spans under 300,000 clones, around 87% being singletons. V gene TRBV11-2 combines with J gene TRBJ2-5; the match to TRBD1 covers 9 bases. The origin of this receptor is a man aged 60 to 69 who had recovered from COVID-19. The specimen sequenced was peripheral blood. The CDR3 nucleotides are TGTGCCAGCAGCTTTACGACAGGGGGCCAAGAGACCCAGTACTTC. Translated, it gives CASSFTTGGQETQYF.